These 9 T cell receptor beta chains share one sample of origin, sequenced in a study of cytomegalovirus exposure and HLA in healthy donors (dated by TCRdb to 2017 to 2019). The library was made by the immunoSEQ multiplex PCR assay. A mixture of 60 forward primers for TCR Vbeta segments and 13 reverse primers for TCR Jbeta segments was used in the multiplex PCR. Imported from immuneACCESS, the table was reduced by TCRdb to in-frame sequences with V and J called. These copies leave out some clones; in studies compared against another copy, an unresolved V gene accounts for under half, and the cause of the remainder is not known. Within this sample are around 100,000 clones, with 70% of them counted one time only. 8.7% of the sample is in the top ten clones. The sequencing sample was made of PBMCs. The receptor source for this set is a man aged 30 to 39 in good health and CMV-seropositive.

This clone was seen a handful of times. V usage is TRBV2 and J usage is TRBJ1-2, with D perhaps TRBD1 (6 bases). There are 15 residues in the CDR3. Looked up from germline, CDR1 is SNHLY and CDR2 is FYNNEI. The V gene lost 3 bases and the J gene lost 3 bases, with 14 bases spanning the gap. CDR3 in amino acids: CASSDYRVRDYGYTF. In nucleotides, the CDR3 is TGTGCCAGCAGTGACTACAGGGTGAGGGACTATGGCTACACCTTC.

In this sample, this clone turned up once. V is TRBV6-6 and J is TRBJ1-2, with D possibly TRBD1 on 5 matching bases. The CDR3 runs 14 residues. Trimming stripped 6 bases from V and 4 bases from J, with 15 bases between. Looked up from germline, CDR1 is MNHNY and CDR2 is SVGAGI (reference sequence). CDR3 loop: CASRASTGVYGYTF. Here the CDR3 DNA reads TGTGCCAGCAGAGCCTCCACAGGAGTCTATGGCTACACCTTC.

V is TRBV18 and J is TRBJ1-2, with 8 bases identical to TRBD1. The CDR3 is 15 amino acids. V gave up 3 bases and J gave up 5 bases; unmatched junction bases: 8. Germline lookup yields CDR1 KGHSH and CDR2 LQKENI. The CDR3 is CASSPVGTGRYGYTF. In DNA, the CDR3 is TGTGCCAGCTCACCGGTGGGGACAGGTCGTTATGGCTACACCTTC. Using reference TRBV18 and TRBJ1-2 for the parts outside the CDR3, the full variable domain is NAGVMQNPRHLVRRRGQEARLRCSPMKGHSHVYWYRQLPEEGLKFMVYLQKENIIDESGMPKERFSAEFPKEGPSILRIQQVVRGDSAAYFCASSPVGTGRYGYTFGSGTRLTVV.

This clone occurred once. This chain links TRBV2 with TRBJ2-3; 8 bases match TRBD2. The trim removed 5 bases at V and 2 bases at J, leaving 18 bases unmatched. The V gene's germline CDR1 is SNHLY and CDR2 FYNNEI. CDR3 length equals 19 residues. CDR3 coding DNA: TGTGCCAGCAGTCCTTTGCCCCGACCCTCGCGGGAGGACACAGATACGCAGTATTTT. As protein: CASSPLPRPSREDTDTQYF.

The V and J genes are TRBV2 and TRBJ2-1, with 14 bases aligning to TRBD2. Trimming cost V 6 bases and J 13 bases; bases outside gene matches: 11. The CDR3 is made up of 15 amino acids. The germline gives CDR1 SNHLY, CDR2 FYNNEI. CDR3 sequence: CASRKQTSGGAGQFF. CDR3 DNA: TGTGCCAGCAGGAAACAGACTAGCGGGGGGGCCGGACAGTTCTTC.

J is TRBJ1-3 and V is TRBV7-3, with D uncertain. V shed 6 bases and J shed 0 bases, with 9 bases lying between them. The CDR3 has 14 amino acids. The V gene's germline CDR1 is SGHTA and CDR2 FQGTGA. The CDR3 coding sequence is TGTGCCAGCAGACCGACGGGCTCTGGAAACACCATATATTTT. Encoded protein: CASRPTGSGNTIYF.

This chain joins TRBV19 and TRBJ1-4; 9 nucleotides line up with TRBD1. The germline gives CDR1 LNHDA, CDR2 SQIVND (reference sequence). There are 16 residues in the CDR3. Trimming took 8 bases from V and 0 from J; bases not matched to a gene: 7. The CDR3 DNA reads TGTGCCAGTGGGTACAGGGGGCCCCCAACTAATGAAAAACTGTTTTTT. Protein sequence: CASGYRGPPTNEKLFF. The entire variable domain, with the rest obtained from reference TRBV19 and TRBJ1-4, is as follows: DGGITQSPKYLFRKEGQNVTLSCEQNLNHDAMYWYRQDPGQGLRLIYYSQIVNDFQKGDIAEGYSVSREKKESFPLTVTSAQKNPTAFYLCASGYRGPPTNEKLFFGSGTQLSVL.

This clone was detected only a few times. Written as DNA, the CDR3 is TGCGCCAGCAGCCCGGGGACTAGCTCAGACGAGCAGTACGTC. It translates to CASSPGTSSDEQYV. The chain employs TRBV5-1 and TRBJ2-7; 9 bases match TRBD2. The CDR3 is 14 residues long. Looked up from germline, CDR1 is SGHRS and CDR2 is YFSETQ. V was pared by 4 bases and J by 5 bases, with 7 bases of the junction left unmatched.

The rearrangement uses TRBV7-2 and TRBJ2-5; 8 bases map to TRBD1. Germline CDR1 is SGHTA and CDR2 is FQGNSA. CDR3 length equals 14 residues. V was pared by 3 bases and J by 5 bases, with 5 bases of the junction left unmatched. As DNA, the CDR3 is TGTGCCAGCAGCTTGCCAGGGGGCATGGAGACCCAGTACTTC. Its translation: CASSLPGGMETQYF.